Detailed here is one TCR beta chain. Antigen: not known. This record belongs to a study of CD8+ T cells in alopecia areata. Overall study results and limits: Normal-skin resident alphabeta T cells also appear among scalp sample sequences.

The sequencing template was cDNA reverse transcribed from extracted RNA. Only in-frame clones appear in the TCRdb table, and some are missing; sequencing was by immunoSEQ multiplex PCR. This table has about 250,000 clones, less than 80% appearing once. T lymphocytes (CD4+ and CD8+) were sorted from PBMCs. This CDR3 spans 13 amino acids. Trimming pared 6 bases from V and 5 bases from J, leaving 13 bases between. Per the germline V gene, CDR1 is MNHEY and CDR2 is SVGAGI. V is TRBV6-5 and J is TRBJ2-5; D gene uncertain. The TCR was taken from a human donor with alopecia areata. Specimen: CD4+ T cells sorted from blood, collected at week 0. The CDR3 nucleotides are TGTGCCAGCAGGCGACATGTAGGGGAGACCCAGTACTTC. This sequence encodes CASRRHVGETQYF.